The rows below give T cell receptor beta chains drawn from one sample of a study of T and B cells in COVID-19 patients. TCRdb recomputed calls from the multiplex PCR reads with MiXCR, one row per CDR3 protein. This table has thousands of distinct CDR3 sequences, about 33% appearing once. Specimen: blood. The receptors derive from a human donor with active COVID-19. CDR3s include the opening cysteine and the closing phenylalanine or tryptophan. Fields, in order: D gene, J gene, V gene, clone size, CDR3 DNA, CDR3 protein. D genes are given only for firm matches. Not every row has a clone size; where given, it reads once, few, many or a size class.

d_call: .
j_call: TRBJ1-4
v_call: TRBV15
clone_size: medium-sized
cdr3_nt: TGTGCCACCAGTCCCAGGGCGAGGGCTAATGAAAAACTGTTTTTT
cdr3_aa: CATSPRARANEKLFF

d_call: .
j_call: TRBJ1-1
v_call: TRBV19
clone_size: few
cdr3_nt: TGTGCCAGTCTTGGTGACAGGAGTAACACTGAAGCTTTCTTT
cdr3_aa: CASLGDRSNTEAFF

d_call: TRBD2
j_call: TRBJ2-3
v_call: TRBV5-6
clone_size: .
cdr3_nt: TGTGCCAGCAGCTTGCTCGGGGGACTAGCGGGCGGGGATACGCAGTATTTT
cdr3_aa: CASSLLGGLAGGDTQYF

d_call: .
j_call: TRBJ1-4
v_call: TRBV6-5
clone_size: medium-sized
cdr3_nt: TGTGCCAGCAGTACAGTACAGGGCCGAAAACTGTTTTTT
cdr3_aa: CASSTVQGRKLFF

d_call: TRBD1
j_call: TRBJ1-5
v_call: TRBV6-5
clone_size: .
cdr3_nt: TGTGCCAGCAGTTTCGCCGGGACAGGGGCCCAGCCCCAGCATTTT
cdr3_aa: CASSFAGTGAQPQHF

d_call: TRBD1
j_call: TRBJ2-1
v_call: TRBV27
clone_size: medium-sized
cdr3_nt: TGTGCCAGCAGTAGACAGGGACAGTTCAATGAGCAGTTCTTC
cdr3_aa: CASSRQGQFNEQFF

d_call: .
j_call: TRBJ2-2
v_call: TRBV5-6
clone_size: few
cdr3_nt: TGTGCCAGCAGCTCTCTACCCGCGGGATCAGGCTCCGGGGAGCTGTTTTTT
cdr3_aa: CASSSLPAGSGSGELFF

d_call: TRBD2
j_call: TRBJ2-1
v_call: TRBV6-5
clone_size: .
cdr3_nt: TGTGCCAGCAGCTATTTGGGCGCAGCGGGACGTGAGCAGTTCTTC
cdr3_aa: CASSYLGAAGREQFF

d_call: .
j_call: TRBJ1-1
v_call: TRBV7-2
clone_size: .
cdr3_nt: TGTGCCAGCAGCTTACTAGGCACTGAAGCTTTCTTT
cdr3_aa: CASSLLGTEAFF

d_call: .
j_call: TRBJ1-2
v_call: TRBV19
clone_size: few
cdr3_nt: TGTGCCAGTAGTATGGGGGGCGGACAGAAGCTATGGAGCTACACCTTC
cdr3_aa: CASSMGGGQKLWSYTF

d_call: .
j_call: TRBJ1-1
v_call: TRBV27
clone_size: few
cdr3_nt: TGTGCCAGCAGTCTCGGACGGAACACTGAAGCTTTCTTT
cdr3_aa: CASSLGRNTEAFF

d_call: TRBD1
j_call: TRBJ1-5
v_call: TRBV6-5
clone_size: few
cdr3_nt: TGTGCCAGCACAGGACAGGGCAATCAGCCCCAGCATTTT
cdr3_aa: CASTGQGNQPQHF

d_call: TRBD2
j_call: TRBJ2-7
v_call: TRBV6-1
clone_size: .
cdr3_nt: TGTGCCAGCAGTGAAGCAAGACTAGCGGGAGGTTCGCACGAGCAGTACTTC
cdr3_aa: CASSEARLAGGSHEQYF

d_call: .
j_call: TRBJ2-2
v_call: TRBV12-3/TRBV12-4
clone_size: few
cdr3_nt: TGTGCCAGCAGTTTACGAGGGGCGCAAACCGGGGAGCTGTTTTTT
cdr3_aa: CASSLRGAQTGELFF

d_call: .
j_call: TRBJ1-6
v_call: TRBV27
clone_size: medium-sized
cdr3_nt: TGTGCCAGCAGTTTTCAGGAGCTCTCACCCCTCCACTTT
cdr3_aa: CASSFQELSPLHF